This T cell receptor beta chain was retrieved from a study of CD8+ T cells in alopecia areata. Overall study results and limits: Lesional scalp exceeded normal scalp in clonality, especially in alopecia totalis/universalis. Scalp clonality, along with expanded CD8+ clones among the top 100, was significantly decreased by tofacitinib.

A note on this clone: Its antigen is unknown.

The treatment denotes: oral pan-JAK inhibitor, 5-10 mg twice daily. Reverse transcription of extracted RNA yielded cDNA, which provided the sequencing template. Assay: immunoSEQ multiplex PCR; the TCRdb copy retains only in-frame clones and omits some. This sample has about 100,000 clones, with about 40% found just once. CDR1 MDHEN and CDR2 SYDVKM come from the germline V gene. This CDR3 spans 11 amino acids. Deletions cut 5 bases from V and 3 bases from J, with 2 bases between. Sample: CD8+ T cells sorted from blood, taken at week 24, from a patient treated with tofacitinib. This receptor was obtained from a human donor with alopecia areata. V usage is TRBV28 and J usage is TRBJ1-5; no reliable D call. The CDR3 DNA sequence: TGTGCCAGCAGTCCCAATCAGCCCCAGCATTTT. Protein sequence: CASSPNQPQHF.